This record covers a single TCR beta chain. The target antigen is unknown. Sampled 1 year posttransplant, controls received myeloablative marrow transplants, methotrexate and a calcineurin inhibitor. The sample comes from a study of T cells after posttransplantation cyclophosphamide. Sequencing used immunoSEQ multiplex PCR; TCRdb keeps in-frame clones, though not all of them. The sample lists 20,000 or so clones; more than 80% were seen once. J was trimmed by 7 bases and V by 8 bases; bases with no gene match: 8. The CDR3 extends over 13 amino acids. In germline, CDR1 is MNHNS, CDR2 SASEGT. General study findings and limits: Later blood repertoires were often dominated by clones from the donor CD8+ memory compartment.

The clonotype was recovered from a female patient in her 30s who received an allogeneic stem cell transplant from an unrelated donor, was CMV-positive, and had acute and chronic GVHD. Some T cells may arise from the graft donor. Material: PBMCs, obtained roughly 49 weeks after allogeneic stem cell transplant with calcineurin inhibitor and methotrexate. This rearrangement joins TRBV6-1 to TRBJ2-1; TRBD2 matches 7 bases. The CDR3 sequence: CASGGEVWNEQFF. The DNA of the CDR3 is TGTGCCAGCGGGGGGGAGGTTTGGAATGAGCAGTTCTTC.